This entry describes one TCR beta chain. Its antigen is not identified. CDR3 length: 15 residues. Germline V lookup: CDR1 LNHNV, CDR2 YYDKDF (reference sequence). Trimming removed 5 bases from V and 4 bases from J, with 17 bases in between. These data belong to a study of cytomegalovirus exposure and HLA in healthy donors. Notes on the study in general: In a later analysis, parvovirus B19, influenza, CMV and Epstein-Barr virus appeared linked to several top co-occurrence clusters.

The PCR used 60 Vbeta and 13 Jbeta primers. TCRdb's table, derived via immunoSEQ multiplex PCR, lists solely in-frame clones and lacks some. In total, the table holds tens of thousands of clones. This sequence joins TRBV15 and TRBJ2-5, with TRBD1 as a possible D gene (6 bases). The specimen sequenced was PBMCs. This TCR derives from a woman in her thirties or forties in good health and CMV-seropositive. CDR3 DNA: TGTGCCACCAGCGTGACTCAGGGGAACCGAGAGACCCAGTACTTC. Translating gives CATSVTQGNRETQYF.